Listed here is a single TCR beta chain. The antigen is unknown. This sample was included in a study of cytomegalovirus exposure and HLA in healthy donors. Study-wide findings and caveats: According to the study, about 180 TCR beta chains were cytomegalovirus-associated.

The method was immunoSEQ multiplex PCR; TCRdb's version includes in-frame clones alone and lacks a portion of them. This sample has under 150,000 clones, with around 87% found just once. The V gene's germline CDR1 is GTSNPN and CDR2 SVGIG (reference sequence). With V trimmed by 7 bases and J by 3 bases, 9 bases remained unmatched. The CDR3 loop spans 14 amino acids. The chain combines TRBV30 with TRBJ2-1; 7 positions match TRBD1. The sequencing input was PBMCs. The receptor was isolated from a man aged 18-30 years in good health and CMV-seropositive. The CDR3 DNA follows: TGTGCCTCCTACAGGGGCTATGGCTACAATGAGCAGTTCTTC. Its translation is CASYRGYGYNEQFF.